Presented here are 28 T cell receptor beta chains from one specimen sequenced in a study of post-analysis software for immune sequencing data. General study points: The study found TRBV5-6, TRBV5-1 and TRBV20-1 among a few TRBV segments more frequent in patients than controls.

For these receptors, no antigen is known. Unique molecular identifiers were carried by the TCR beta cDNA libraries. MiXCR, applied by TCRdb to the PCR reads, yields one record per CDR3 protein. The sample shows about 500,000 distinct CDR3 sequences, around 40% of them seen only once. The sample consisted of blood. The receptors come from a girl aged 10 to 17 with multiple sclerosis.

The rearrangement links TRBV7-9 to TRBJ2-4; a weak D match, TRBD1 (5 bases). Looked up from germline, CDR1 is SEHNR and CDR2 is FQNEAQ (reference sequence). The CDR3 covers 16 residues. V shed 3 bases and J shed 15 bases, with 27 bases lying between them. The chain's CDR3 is CASSLTLDTGLYERYF. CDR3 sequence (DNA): TGTGCCAGCAGCTTGACCTTGGACACCGGCCTTTACGAGCGGTACTTC. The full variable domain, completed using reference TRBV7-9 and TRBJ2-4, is DTGVSQNPRHKITKRGQNVTFRCDPISEHNRLYWYRQTLGQGPEFLTYFQNEAQLEKSRLLSDRFSAERPKGSFSTLEIQRTEQGDSAMYLCASSLTLDTGLYERYFGAGTRLSVL.

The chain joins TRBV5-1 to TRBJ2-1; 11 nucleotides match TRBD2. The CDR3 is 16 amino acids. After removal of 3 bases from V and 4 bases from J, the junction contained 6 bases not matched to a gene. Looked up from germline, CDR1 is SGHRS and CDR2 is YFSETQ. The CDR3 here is CASSWTGTSGYNEQFF. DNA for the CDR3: TGCGCCAGCAGCTGGACAGGGACTAGCGGATACAATGAGCAGTTCTTC.

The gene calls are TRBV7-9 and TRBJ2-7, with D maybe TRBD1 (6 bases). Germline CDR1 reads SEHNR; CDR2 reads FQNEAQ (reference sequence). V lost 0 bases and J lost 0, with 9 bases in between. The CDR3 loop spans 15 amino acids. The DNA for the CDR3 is TGTGCCAGCAGCTTAGCCGACAGGTTCTCCTACGAGCAGTACTTC. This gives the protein CASSLADRFSYEQYF.

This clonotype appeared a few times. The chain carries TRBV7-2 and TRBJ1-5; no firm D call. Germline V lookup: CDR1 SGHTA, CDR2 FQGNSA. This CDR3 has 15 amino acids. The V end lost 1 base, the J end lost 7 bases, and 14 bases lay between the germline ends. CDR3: CASSLGMVEGQPQHF. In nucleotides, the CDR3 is TGTGCCAGCAGCTTAGGTATGGTGGAGGGCCAGCCCCAGCATTTT.

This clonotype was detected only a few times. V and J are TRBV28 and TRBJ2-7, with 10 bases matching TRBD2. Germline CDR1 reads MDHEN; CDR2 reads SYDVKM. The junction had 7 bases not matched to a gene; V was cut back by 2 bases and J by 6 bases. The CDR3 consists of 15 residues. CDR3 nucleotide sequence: TGTGCCAGCAGTTTAGGGGCTAGCGGGAGACGCGAGCAGTACTTC. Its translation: CASSLGASGRREQYF.

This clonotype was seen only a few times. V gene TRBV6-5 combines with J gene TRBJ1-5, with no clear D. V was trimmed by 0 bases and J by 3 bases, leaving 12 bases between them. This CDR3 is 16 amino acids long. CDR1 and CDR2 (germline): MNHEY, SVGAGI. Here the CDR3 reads CASSYSGEGTNQPQHF. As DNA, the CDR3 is TGTGCCAGCAGTTACTCAGGAGAAGGAACCAATCAGCCCCAGCATTTT.

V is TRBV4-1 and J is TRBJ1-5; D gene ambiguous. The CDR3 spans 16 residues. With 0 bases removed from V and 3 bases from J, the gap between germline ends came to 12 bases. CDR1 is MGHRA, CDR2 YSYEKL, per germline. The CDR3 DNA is TGCGCCAGCAGCCAAGATCCCCTCTCGATCAATCAGCCCCAGCATTTT. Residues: CASSQDPLSINQPQHF.

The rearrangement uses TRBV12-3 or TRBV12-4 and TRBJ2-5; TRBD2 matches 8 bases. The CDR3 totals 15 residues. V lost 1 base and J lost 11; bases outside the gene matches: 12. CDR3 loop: CASSLGLANPNEQYF. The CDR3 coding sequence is TGTGCCAGCAGTTTAGGACTAGCGAACCCCAATGAGCAGTACTTC.

The CDR3 here is CASSPSGTPEVAGEQYF. CDR3 sequence (DNA): TGTGCCAGCAGTCCCTCCGGGACACCAGAGGTAGCGGGGGAGCAGTACTTC. The chain recombines TRBV28 with TRBJ2-7; 8 nucleotides agree with TRBD2. This CDR3 has 17 residues. Germline V gives CDR1 MDHEN, CDR2 SYDVKM. The V gene end was trimmed by 5 bases and the J gene end by 7 bases; junction bases not matched to a gene: 19.

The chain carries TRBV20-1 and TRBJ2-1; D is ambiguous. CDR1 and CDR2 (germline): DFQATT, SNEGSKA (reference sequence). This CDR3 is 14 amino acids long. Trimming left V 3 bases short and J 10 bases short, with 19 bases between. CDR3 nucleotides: TGCAGTGCTAGGGTAGGAGCCCTCCTCTACGAGCAGTTCTTC. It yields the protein CSARVGALLYEQFF.

The CDR3 DNA is TGTGCCAGCAGCCGGGCCGGAACGGCTGGCTACACCTTC. Amino acid sequence: CASSRAGTAGYTF. This chain joins TRBV6-6 and TRBJ1-2; D uncertain. This CDR3 region has 13 residues. Trimming cost V 6 bases and J 7 bases, with 15 bases left between them. CDR1 is MNHNY and CDR2 is SVGAGI in the germline V gene (reference sequence).

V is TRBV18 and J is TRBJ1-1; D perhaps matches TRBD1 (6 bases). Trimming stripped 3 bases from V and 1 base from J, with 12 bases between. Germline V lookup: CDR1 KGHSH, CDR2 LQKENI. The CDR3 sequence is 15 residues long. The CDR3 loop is CASSPFGQKNTEAFF. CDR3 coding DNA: TGTGCCAGCTCACCGTTCGGACAGAAGAACACTGAAGCTTTCTTT.

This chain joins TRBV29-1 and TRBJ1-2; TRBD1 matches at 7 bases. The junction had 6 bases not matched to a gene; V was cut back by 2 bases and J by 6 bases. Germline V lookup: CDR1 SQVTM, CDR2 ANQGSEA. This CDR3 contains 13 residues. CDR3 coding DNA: TGCAGCGTTGAACCCCGCAGGGGGGATGGCTACACCTTC. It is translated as CSVEPRRGDGYTF.

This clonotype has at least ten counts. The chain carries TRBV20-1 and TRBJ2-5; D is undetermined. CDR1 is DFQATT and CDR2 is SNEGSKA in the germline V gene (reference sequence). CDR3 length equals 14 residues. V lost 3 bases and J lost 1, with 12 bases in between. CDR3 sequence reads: CSASQWVSQETQYF. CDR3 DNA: TGCAGTGCTAGCCAATGGGTCTCCCAAGAGACCCAGTACTTC.

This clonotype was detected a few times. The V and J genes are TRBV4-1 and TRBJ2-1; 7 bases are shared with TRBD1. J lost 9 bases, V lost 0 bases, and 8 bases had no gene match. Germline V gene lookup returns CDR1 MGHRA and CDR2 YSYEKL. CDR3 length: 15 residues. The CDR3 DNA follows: TGCGCCAGCAGCCAAGAGGTAATCAGGGGGAGTGAGCAGTTCTTC. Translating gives CASSQEVIRGSEQFF.

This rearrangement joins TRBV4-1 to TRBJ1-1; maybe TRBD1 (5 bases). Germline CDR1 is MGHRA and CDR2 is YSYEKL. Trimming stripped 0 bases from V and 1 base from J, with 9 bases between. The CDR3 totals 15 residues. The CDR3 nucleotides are TGCGCCAGCAGCCAAGATAACAGGCGGAACACTGAAGCTTTCTTT. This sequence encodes CASSQDNRRNTEAFF.

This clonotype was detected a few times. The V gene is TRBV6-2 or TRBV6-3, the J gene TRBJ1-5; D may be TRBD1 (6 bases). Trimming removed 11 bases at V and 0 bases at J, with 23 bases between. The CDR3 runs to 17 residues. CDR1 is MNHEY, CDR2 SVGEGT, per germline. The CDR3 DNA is TGTGCCTCAACGGGACAACAAAACCTATATAGCAATCAGCCCCAGCATTTT. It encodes CASTGQQNLYSNQPQHF.

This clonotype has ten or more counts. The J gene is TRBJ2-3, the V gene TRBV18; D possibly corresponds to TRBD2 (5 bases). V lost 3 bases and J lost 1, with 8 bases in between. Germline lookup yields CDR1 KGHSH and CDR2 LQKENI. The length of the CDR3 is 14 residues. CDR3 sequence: CASSPSGGTDTQYF. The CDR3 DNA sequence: TGTGCCAGCTCACCCAGCGGAGGCACAGATACGCAGTATTTT.

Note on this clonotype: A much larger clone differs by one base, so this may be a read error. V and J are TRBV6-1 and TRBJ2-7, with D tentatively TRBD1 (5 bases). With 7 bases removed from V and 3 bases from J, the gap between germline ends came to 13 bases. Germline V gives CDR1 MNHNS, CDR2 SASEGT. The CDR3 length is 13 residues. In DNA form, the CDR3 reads TGTGCCAGCAATCGACAGATCTTCTACGAGCAGTACTTC. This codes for CASNRQIFYEQYF.

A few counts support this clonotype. The DNA for the CDR3 is TGTGCCAGCAGGCGGACAGGGAGGAACAATGAGCAGTTCTTC. Amino acids: CASRRTGRNNEQFF. V usage is TRBV6-5 and J usage is TRBJ2-1, with TRBD1 matching over 8 bases. Germline CDR1 is MNHEY and CDR2 is SVGAGI. CDR3 length: 14 residues. With V trimmed by 6 bases and J by 5 bases, 6 bases remained unmatched.

The CDR3 DNA sequence: TGTGCCAGCAGTTTTAGCGGACTCCAAGAGACCCAGTACTTC. Amino acids: CASSFSGLQETQYF. The rearrangement links TRBV12-3 or TRBV12-4 to TRBJ2-5; a possible D gene is TRBD2 (6 bases). V lost 3 bases and J 1 base, leaving 9 bases between the germline ends. The CDR3 extends over 14 amino acids.

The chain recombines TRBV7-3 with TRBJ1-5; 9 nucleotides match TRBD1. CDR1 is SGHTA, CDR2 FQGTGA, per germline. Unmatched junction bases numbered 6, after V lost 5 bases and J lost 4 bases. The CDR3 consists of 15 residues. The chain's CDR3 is CASSQSTGGNQPQHF. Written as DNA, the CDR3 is TGTGCCAGCAGCCAATCGACAGGGGGAAATCAGCCCCAGCATTTT.

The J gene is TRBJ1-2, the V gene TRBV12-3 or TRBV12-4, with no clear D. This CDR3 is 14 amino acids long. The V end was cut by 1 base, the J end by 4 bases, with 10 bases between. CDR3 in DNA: TGTGCCAGCAGTTTAGGTTCCGGGATCTATGGCTACACCTTC. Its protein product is CASSLGSGIYGYTF.

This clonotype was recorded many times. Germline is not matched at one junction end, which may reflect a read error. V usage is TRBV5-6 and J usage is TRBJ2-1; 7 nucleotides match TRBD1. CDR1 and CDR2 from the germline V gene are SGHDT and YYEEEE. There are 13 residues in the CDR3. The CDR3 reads CASSPGTDNEQFF. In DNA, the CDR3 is TGCGCCAGCAGCCCCGGGACAGACAATGAGCAGTTCTTC.

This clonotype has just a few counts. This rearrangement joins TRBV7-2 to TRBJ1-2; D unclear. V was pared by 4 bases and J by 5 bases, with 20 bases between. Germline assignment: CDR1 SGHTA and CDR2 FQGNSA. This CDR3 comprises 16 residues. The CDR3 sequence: CASSSEGGLSAYGYTF. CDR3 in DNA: TGTGCCAGCAGCTCAGAAGGAGGACTTTCGGCTTATGGCTACACCTTC.

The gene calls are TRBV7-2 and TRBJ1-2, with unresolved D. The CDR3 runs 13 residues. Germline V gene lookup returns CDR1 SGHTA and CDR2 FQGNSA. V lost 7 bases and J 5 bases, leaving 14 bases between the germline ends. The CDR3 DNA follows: TGTGCCAGCACCAAAGACTACTTTTATGGCTACACCTTC. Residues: CASTKDYFYGYTF.

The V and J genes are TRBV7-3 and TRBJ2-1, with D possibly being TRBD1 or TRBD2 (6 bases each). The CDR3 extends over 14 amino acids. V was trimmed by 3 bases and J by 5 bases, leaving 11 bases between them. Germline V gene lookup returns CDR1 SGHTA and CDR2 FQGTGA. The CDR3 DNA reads TGTGCCAGCAGCTTCTCGGGGGCCAACAATGAGCAGTTCTTC. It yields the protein CASSFSGANNEQFF. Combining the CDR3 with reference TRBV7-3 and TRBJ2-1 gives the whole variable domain GAGVSQTPSNKVTEKGKYVELRCDPISGHTALYWYRQSLGQGPEFLIYFQGTGAADDSGLPNDRFFAVRPEGSVSTLKIQRTERGDSAVYLCASSFSGANNEQFFGPGTRLTVL.

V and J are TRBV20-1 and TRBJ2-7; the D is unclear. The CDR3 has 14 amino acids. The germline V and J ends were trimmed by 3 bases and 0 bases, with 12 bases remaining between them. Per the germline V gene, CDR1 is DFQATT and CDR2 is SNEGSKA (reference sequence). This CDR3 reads CSARKDPSSYEQYF. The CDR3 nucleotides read TGCAGTGCTAGGAAGGACCCCAGCTCCTACGAGCAGTACTTC.